Following are 30 T cell receptor beta chains from one sample sequenced in a study of beta chain features in type 1 diabetes. The authors reverse transcribed all of the isolated RNA, so sequencing captured expressed TCRB transcripts. Using immunoSEQ multiplex PCR, the repertoire was profiled, and TCRdb retains in-frame clones only, with some absent. This sample has 140,000 to 150,000 clones, with 40% to 60% found just once. Sequenced sample: Tregs from blood. The receptors derive from a man younger than 35 in good health.

This rearrangement joins TRBV7-2 to TRBJ1-1; 9 bases align to TRBD1. Trimming removed 0 bases from V and 4 bases from J; junction bases left unmatched: 3. CDR3 size: 15 residues. The V gene's germline CDR1 is SGHTA and CDR2 FQGNSA. CDR3: CASSLARTGVTEAFF. In DNA form, the CDR3 reads TGTGCCAGCAGCTTAGCGCGGACAGGGGTCACTGAAGCTTTCTTT.

The chain links TRBV6-6 to TRBJ2-1, with 11 bases lining up with TRBD2. With 4 bases clipped from V and 4 bases from J, the junction kept 3 bases outside the gene matches. Germline lookup yields CDR1 MNHNY and CDR2 SVGAGI (reference sequence). The CDR3 runs 15 residues. CDR3: CASSSGTSGYNEQFF. The CDR3 DNA sequence: TGTGCCAGCAGTTCGGGGACTAGCGGTTACAATGAGCAGTTCTTC.

The chain is built from TRBV6-5 and TRBJ2-1; no firm D call. CDR1 is MNHEY, CDR2 SVGAGI, per germline. The V end was cut by 3 bases, the J end by 1 base, with 10 bases between. The CDR3 is made up of 15 amino acids. The CDR3 here is CASSYFSSSYNEQFF. The CDR3 coding sequence is TGTGCCAGCAGTTATTTTAGCTCTTCCTACAATGAGCAGTTCTTC.

This clone was detected only a few times. The chain has TRBV7-2 and TRBJ2-3, with 9 bases that match TRBD1. Trimming at V came to 5 bases and at J to 7 bases, leaving 10 bases not matched to a gene. The CDR3 has 15 amino acids. Germline CDR1 SGHTA, CDR2 FQGNSA. CDR3 loop: CASSTTGTGMYTQYF. The CDR3 nucleotides read TGTGCCAGCAGCACTACCGGGACAGGGATGTATACGCAGTATTTT.

Only a few counts were recorded for this clone. This sequence joins TRBV11-2 and TRBJ2-2, with 13 bases matching TRBD2. This CDR3 has 17 residues. The V gene end was trimmed by 5 bases and the J gene end by 7 bases; junction bases not matched to a gene: 10. Germline assignment: CDR1 SGHAT and CDR2 FQNNGV. The CDR3 DNA is TGTGCCAGCAGCACCCGGACTAGCGGGGGCGTCGGCGGGGAGCTGTTTTTT. Amino acid sequence: CASSTRTSGGVGGELFF. The variable domain in full, completed from reference TRBV11-2 and TRBJ2-2, reads EAGVAQSPRYKIIEKRQSVAFWCNPISGHATLYWYQQILGQGPKLLIQFQNNGVVDDSQLPKDRFSAERLKGVDSTLKIQPAKLEDSAVYLCASSTRTSGGVGGELFFGEGSRLTVL.

The CDR3 nucleotides are TGTGCCAGCAGTTGGACTCCCCGGGAGACCCAGTACTTC. Translating it yields CASSWTPRETQYF. The genes are TRBV6-6 and TRBJ2-5, with D perhaps matching TRBD2 (5 bases). The V gene's germline CDR1 is MNHNY and CDR2 SVGAGI (reference sequence). The CDR3 covers 13 residues. Trimming removed 4 bases from V and 5 bases from J, with 11 bases in between.

There are a few counts of this clone. The rearrangement uses TRBV2 and TRBJ1-2, with 11 bases lining up with TRBD1. V lost 4 bases, J lost 5 bases, and 0 bases stayed unmatched. Germline V gene sequence: CDR1 SNHLY, CDR2 FYNNEI. CDR3 length equals 13 residues. CDR3 sequence: CASSGDRGYGYTF. CDR3 nucleotides: TGTGCCAGCAGTGGGGACAGGGGGTATGGCTACACCTTC.

This CDR3 reads CASSRGTSGFTDTQYF. As DNA, the CDR3 is TGCGCCAGCAGCCGCGGGACTAGCGGTTTCACAGATACGCAGTATTTT. The V gene is TRBV5-1, the J gene TRBJ2-3; 11 positions agree with TRBD2. There are 16 residues in the CDR3. The germline CDR1 and CDR2 sequences are SGHRS and YFSETQ. V trimming: 4 bases; J trimming: 2 bases; junction bases outside the gene matches: 6.

The chain employs TRBV18 and TRBJ2-5, with TRBD1 as a possible D gene (5 bases). Trimming took off 5 bases at V and 5 bases at J, with 9 bases between the two ends. Germline V lookup: CDR1 KGHSH, CDR2 LQKENI. The CDR3 is 12 residues long. This chain's CDR3 is CASSGASETQYF. The CDR3 nucleotides read TGTGCCAGCTCAGGGGCCTCCGAGACCCAGTACTTC.

V is TRBV7-3 and J is TRBJ2-3, with 7 bases lining up with TRBD1. After removal of 5 bases from V and 2 bases from J, the junction contained 4 bases not matched to a gene. There are 14 residues in the CDR3. Germline CDR1 is SGHTA and CDR2 is FQGTGA. CDR3 sequence: CASSRDSHTDTQYF. CDR3 sequence (DNA): TGTGCCAGCAGCCGGGACAGTCACACAGATACGCAGTATTTT.

V gene TRBV18 combines with J gene TRBJ1-2; D is perhaps TRBD1 (5 bases). The V end lost 8 bases, the J end lost 2 bases, and 12 bases lay between the germline ends. This CDR3 contains 13 residues. From germline, CDR1 is KGHSH and CDR2 LQKENI. The CDR3 nucleotides are TGTGCCAGCCGACGGGGGGTAAACTATGGCTACACCTTC. This translates into CASRRGVNYGYTF.

The gene calls are TRBV29-1 and TRBJ1-3, with a tentative D call TRBD1 (5 bases). The V gene's germline CDR1 is SQVTM and CDR2 ANQGSEA. V dropped 5 bases and J dropped 0 bases, with 20 bases sitting between them. The CDR3 is made up of 17 amino acids. Written as DNA, the CDR3 is TGCAGCGTTTTACTTCCGGGGGAACAGAGCTCTGGAAACACCATATATTTT. This translates into CSVLLPGEQSSGNTIYF.

V and J are TRBV7-9 and TRBJ1-4; TRBD1 agrees at 8 bases. With 3 bases clipped from V and 6 bases from J, the junction kept 9 bases outside the gene matches. This CDR3 is built from 16 residues. Germline V lookup: CDR1 SEHNR, CDR2 FQNEAQ (reference sequence). As DNA, the CDR3 is TGTGCCAGCAGCTTTGGTAGGACAGGGCCGGATGAAAAACTGTTTTTT. Translated: CASSFGRTGPDEKLFF.

V and J are TRBV6-5 and TRBJ2-1; D is undetermined. V was shortened by 5 bases and J by 5 bases, with 16 bases between the two germline ends. The CDR3 is made up of 15 amino acids. The germline gives CDR1 MNHEY, CDR2 SVGAGI. The CDR3 DNA reads TGTGCCAGCAGTACCAAGACATCCCGACACAATGAGCAGTTCTTC. Its protein product is CASSTKTSRHNEQFF.

This chain connects TRBV5-1 to TRBJ1-1, with a tentative D call TRBD1 (6 bases). CDR1 and CDR2 (germline): SGHRS, YFSETQ. The germline V and J ends were trimmed by 1 base and 5 bases, with 15 bases remaining between them. The CDR3 has 15 residues. Written as DNA, the CDR3 is TGCGCCAGCAGCTTGACAGGGAAAAGGAGGACTGAAGCTTTCTTT. It translates to CASSLTGKRRTEAFF. Drawing the rest from reference TRBV5-1 and TRBJ1-1, the complete variable domain is KAGVTQTPRYLIKTRGQQVTLSCSPISGHRSVSWYQQTPGQGLQFLFEYFSETQRNKGNFPGRFSGRQFSNSRSEMNVSTLELGDSALYLCASSLTGKRRTEAFFGQGTRLTVV.

The chain uses TRBV6-6 and TRBJ1-2, with 7 nucleotides matching TRBD1. CDR1 and CDR2 from the germline V gene are MNHNY and SVGAGI (reference sequence). Trimming cost V 2 bases and J 1 base; bases outside gene matches: 4. The CDR3 spans 15 residues. In DNA, the CDR3 is TGTGCCAGCAGTTACGGGAACAGGGGTAACTATGGCTACACCTTC. The encoded protein is CASSYGNRGNYGYTF.

The rearrangement joins TRBV18 to TRBJ2-5; TRBD2 matches at 9 bases. The DNA end is a closer match to TRBJ2-7, so the J assignment may be wrong. This CDR3 has 13 residues. The germline V gene encodes CDR1 KGHSH and CDR2 LQKENI. This chain's CDR3 is CASSSGSSYEQYF. As DNA, the CDR3 is TGTGCCAGCTCTAGCGGGAGCTCCTACGAGCAGTACTTC.

This chain connects TRBV19 to TRBJ2-5, with 7 bases that match TRBD1. Germline CDR1 reads LNHDA; CDR2 reads SQIVND (reference sequence). Trimming cost V 5 bases and J 5 bases; bases outside gene matches: 11. This CDR3 has 15 amino acids. In DNA form, the CDR3 reads TGTGCCAGTAGTCTTATAGGGGGCGGCACGGAGACCCAGTACTTC. Protein: CASSLIGGGTETQYF.

This chain links TRBV5-1 with TRBJ2-5; 7 nucleotides match TRBD2. The V gene end was trimmed by 0 bases and the J gene end by 1 base; junction bases not matched to a gene: 9. The CDR3 is made up of 17 amino acids. CDR1 and CDR2 (germline): SGHRS, YFSETQ. CDR3 sequence: CASSLGIGAGFQETQYF. Written as DNA, the CDR3 is TGCGCCAGCAGCTTGGGAATTGGAGCGGGATTCCAAGAGACCCAGTACTTC.

The chain joins TRBV18 to TRBJ2-3, with 7 bases lining up with TRBD2. This CDR3 is 18 amino acids long. The V gene end was trimmed by 2 bases and the J gene end by 0 bases; junction bases not matched to a gene: 11. Germline loops: CDR1 KGHSH, CDR2 LQKENI. CDR3 sequence (DNA): TGTGCCAGCTCACCAGTAAGCGGGGTCGAAATTAGCACAGATACGCAGTATTTT. It is translated as CASSPVSGVEISTDTQYF.

This clone was seen only a few times. The chain links TRBV5-4 to TRBJ2-2; D may be TRBD1 (6 bases). Deletions cut 4 bases from V and 0 bases from J, with 10 bases between. CDR1 is SGHNT, CDR2 YYREEE, per germline (reference sequence). CDR3 length: 15 amino acids. The CDR3 nucleotides are TGTGCCAGCAGCGCCGGGACATCGAACACCGGGGAGCTGTTTTTT. Translation: CASSAGTSNTGELFF.

This chain connects TRBV5-4 to TRBJ2-3, with 8 bases that match TRBD1. The CDR3 is made up of 17 amino acids. In germline, CDR1 is SGHNT, CDR2 YYREEE (reference sequence). V was clipped by 4 bases and J by 5 bases; unmatched bases: 15. The CDR3 coding sequence is TGTGCCAGCAGCCCTCGGACAGGGACCAACCGAATAGATACGCAGTATTTT. This encodes CASSPRTGTNRIDTQYF.

With respect to this clone: One end of the junction varies from germline; a read error may be responsible. The CDR3, as DNA: TGTGTCAGTAGTCGCCCCCCGAGAAGGGGTAACTATGGCTACACCTTC. Amino acids: CVSSRPPRRGNYGYTF. The chain couples TRBV19 to TRBJ1-2; a possible D gene is TRBD1 (5 bases). Germline V gene sequence: CDR1 LNHDA, CDR2 SQIVND (reference sequence). The CDR3 covers 16 residues.

The V call is TRBV11-1, the J call TRBJ2-4; 9 positions agree with TRBD2. Trimming cost V 5 bases and J 2 bases; bases outside gene matches: 4. CDR3 length: 15 amino acids. The germline V gene has CDR1 SGHAT and CDR2 FQDESV (reference sequence). The CDR3: CASSPSGGSKNIQYF. The CDR3 region has the DNA TGTGCCAGCAGCCCGAGCGGGGGGTCCAAAAACATTCAGTACTTC.

This sequence joins TRBV7-2 and TRBJ2-5; no clear D. The J call could be wrong; TRBJ2-7 is a better fit for the DNA end. The CDR3 loop spans 14 amino acids. Per the germline V gene, CDR1 is SGHTA and CDR2 is FQGNSA. In DNA, the CDR3 is TGTGCCAGCAGCTTAGTAGTCACCCACTACGAGCAGTACTTC. Its translation is CASSLVVTHYEQYF.

J is TRBJ1-3 and V is TRBV7-2; D ambiguous. Looked up from germline, CDR1 is SGHTA and CDR2 is FQGNSA. The CDR3 runs 14 residues. Trimming left V 4 bases short and J 3 bases short, with 10 bases between. In DNA, the CDR3 is TGTGCCAGCAGCTCCGCGGTTTATGGAAACACCATATATTTT. Translating gives CASSSAVYGNTIYF.

The genes are TRBV5-1 and TRBJ2-7; D remains unclear. V lost 4 bases and J lost 6, with 14 bases in between. Germline loops: CDR1 SGHRS, CDR2 YFSETQ. The CDR3 loop spans 13 amino acids. CDR3 nucleotides: TGCGCCAGCAGCCGGGTCACCGGTCCCGAGCAGTACTTC. It translates to CASSRVTGPEQYF. Based on the CDR3 plus reference TRBV5-1 and TRBJ2-7, the full variable domain is KAGVTQTPRYLIKTRGQQVTLSCSPISGHRSVSWYQQTPGQGLQFLFEYFSETQRNKGNFPGRFSGRQFSNSRSEMNVSTLELGDSALYLCASSRVTGPEQYFGPGTRLTVT.

The chain joins TRBV7-9 to TRBJ2-1; 8 nucleotides align to TRBD2. Germline CDR1 is SEHNR and CDR2 is FQNEAQ (reference sequence). After removal of 2 bases from V and 10 bases from J, the junction contained 4 bases not matched to a gene. The CDR3 length is 13 residues. In DNA, the CDR3 is TGTGCCAGCAGCTTAAGACTAGCGTCCGAGCAGTTCTTC. Protein sequence: CASSLRLASEQFF.

This clone came up a few times. The chain employs TRBV29-1 and TRBJ1-5; 7 bases are a match to TRBD1. Germline CDR1 SQVTM, CDR2 ANQGSEA. Trimming cost V 7 bases and J 2 bases; bases outside gene matches: 2. This CDR3 is 12 amino acids long. The DNA for the CDR3 is TGCAGCGCCGGACAGGGCAATCAGCCCCAGCATTTT. Its protein is CSAGQGNQPQHF. The whole variable domain, remainder taken from reference TRBV29-1 and TRBJ1-5, is SAVISQKPSRDICQRGTSLTIQCQVDSQVTMMFWYRQQPGQSLTLIATANQGSEATYESGFVIDKFPISRPNLTFSTLTVSNMSPEDSSIYLCSAGQGNQPQHFGDGTRLSIL.

V and J are TRBV9 and TRBJ2-1, with TRBD1 matching 9 bases. This CDR3 comprises 16 residues. CDR1 is SGDLS, CDR2 YYNGEE, per germline. J gave up 4 bases and V 1 base, and 6 bases lay outside the gene matches. The CDR3 loop reads CASSVLATGGYNEQFF. DNA of the CDR3: TGTGCCAGCAGCGTACTAGCGACAGGGGGTTACAATGAGCAGTTCTTC.